These 26 T cell receptor beta chains were all obtained from the same sample, sequenced in a study of T-cell memory formation after mild COVID-19. A single record per CDR3 protein comes from TCRdb applying MiXCR to the 5' RACE reads. The table records approximately 350,000 distinct CDR3 sequences, roughly 13% of them present only once. Input material: PBMCs or a T cell subset sorted from them (not recorded which). These receptors were collected from a man aged 18-30 years who had mild COVID-19 (a few samples of this study predate the infection). Cell type and time point are not known.

In this sample, this clonotype turned up a few times. CDR3 in DNA: TGTGCCAGCACCCGATATCAGCCCCAGCATTTT. As protein: CASTRYQPQHF. The rearrangement joins TRBV7-2 to TRBJ1-5; no definite D call. Germline V CDR1 and CDR2: SGHTA, FQGNSA. Trimming stripped 7 bases from V and 5 bases from J, with 6 bases between. The CDR3 has 11 residues.

The chain uses TRBV27 and TRBJ2-2, with a possible D match to TRBD1 (5 bases). Germline V gene sequence: CDR1 MNHEY, CDR2 SMNVEV (reference sequence). V shed 3 bases and J shed 2 bases, with 10 bases lying between them. The CDR3 is 15 amino acids. The CDR3 region is CASSFYRPNTGELFF. In nucleotides, the CDR3 is TGTGCCAGCAGTTTTTACAGGCCCAACACCGGGGAGCTGTTTTTT.

Only a few counts were recorded for this clonotype. The rearrangement joins TRBV18 to TRBJ1-5, with unresolved D. CDR1 KGHSH and CDR2 LQKENI come from the germline V gene. The CDR3 is 15 residues long. V lost 4 bases and J 4 bases, leaving 14 bases between the germline ends. This CDR3 reads CASSLHPFGNQPQHF. In DNA, the CDR3 is TGTGCCAGCTCACTCCACCCCTTTGGGAATCAGCCCCAGCATTTT.

The V and J genes are TRBV6-2 or TRBV6-3 and TRBJ2-1; weak D call: TRBD2 (6 bases). The V end lost 2 bases, the J end lost 12 bases, and 23 bases lay between the germline ends. CDR1 is MNHEY, CDR2 SVGEGT, per germline. The CDR3 length is 16 residues. As DNA, the CDR3 is TGTGCCAGCAGTTACACCCTACGGCGGGGTCCCCCGGGGCAGTTCTTC. This gives the protein CASSYTLRRGPPGQFF.

This clonotype was seen a few times. This rearrangement joins TRBV7-6 to TRBJ2-3; tentatively, D is TRBD2 (6 bases). V gave up 0 bases and J gave up 2 bases, with 9 bases separating them. The germline V gene encodes CDR1 SGHVS and CDR2 FNYEAQ. The CDR3 spans 15 residues. For the CDR3, the DNA is TGTGCCAGCAGCTTAGCTGGGGACTTCACAGATACGCAGTATTTT. Its protein product is CASSLAGDFTDTQYF.

A few counts support this clonotype. The CDR3: CATSGTSLTGELFF. The CDR3 coding sequence is TGTGCCACGTCCGGGACTAGCCTCACCGGGGAGCTGTTTTTT. The gene calls are TRBV24-1 and TRBJ2-2, with 9 bases matching TRBD2. V shed 10 bases and J 4 bases; nucleotides not matched to a gene: 6. Germline V lookup: CDR1 KGHDR, CDR2 SFDVKD. The CDR3 length is 14 residues.

The chain links TRBV6-6 to TRBJ2-4, with D hard to call. CDR3 size: 14 residues. CDR1 and CDR2 from the germline V gene are MNHNY and SVGAGI (reference sequence). With 4 bases removed from V and 8 bases from J, the gap between germline ends came to 15 bases. In DNA form, the CDR3 reads TGTGCCAGCAGTTCCTTCGACAACCGGGACATTCAGTACTTC. Translation gives CASSSFDNRDIQYF.

This clonotype was seen at least ten times. The chain couples TRBV5-1 to TRBJ2-3; 7 bases agree with TRBD1. Germline CDR1 SGHRS, CDR2 YFSETQ. The length of the CDR3 is 14 residues. Trimming removed 2 bases from V and 2 bases from J; junction bases left unmatched: 2. CDR3 sequence: CASSFGQDTDTQYF. CDR3 DNA sequence: TGCGCCAGCAGCTTTGGACAGGACACAGATACGCAGTATTTT.

This clonotype was counted only a few times. The chain carries TRBV5-1 and TRBJ1-2, with D unclear. The V and J ends lost 4 bases and 0 bases respectively, with 10 bases between them. The CDR3 runs to 14 residues. CDR1 is SGHRS, CDR2 YFSETQ, per germline. CDR3 bases: TGCGCCAGCAGCGCCGACTCAACTAACTATGGCTACACCTTC. Its protein product is CASSADSTNYGYTF.

V and J are TRBV7-4 and TRBJ2-1; D is unclear. Germline CDR1 is SGHVT and CDR2 is SQSDAQ. This CDR3 spans 16 amino acids. The ends were cut back, 0 bases at V and 6 bases at J, with 15 bases in the middle. The CDR3 nucleotides are TGTGCCAGCAGCTTAGCGATAGTAATAGGGTGCAATGAGCAGTTCTTC. Protein product: CASSLAIVIGCNEQFF. The full variable domain, with the rest looked up from reference TRBV7-4 and TRBJ2-1, is GAGVSQSPRYKVAKRGRDVALRCDSISGHVTLYWYRQTLGQGSEVLTYSQSDAQRDKSGRPSGRFSAERPERSVSTLKIQRTEQGDSAVYLCASSLAIVIGCNEQFFGPGTRLTVL.

This clonotype was seen ten or more times. The chain employs TRBV5-1 and TRBJ1-1; 8 nucleotides line up with TRBD1. Trimming at V came to 1 base and at J to 2 bases, leaving 7 bases not matched to a gene. This CDR3 region has 16 residues. Germline V gene data show CDR1 as SGHRS and CDR2 as YFSETQ. CDR3 protein: CASSLSGRGLNTEAFF. CDR3 DNA sequence: TGCGCCAGCAGCTTGTCGGGCAGGGGGCTAAACACTGAAGCTTTCTTT.

This chain joins TRBV20-1 and TRBJ2-6, with D possibly TRBD1 on 5 matching bases. This CDR3 comprises 16 residues. The V gene lost 1 base and the J gene lost 0 bases, with 10 bases spanning the gap. From germline, CDR1 is DFQATT and CDR2 SNEGSKA (reference sequence). The DNA for the CDR3 is TGCAGTGCTAGAGGGGGCAGGAGCTCTGGGGCCAACGTCCTGACTTTC. As protein: CSARGGRSSGANVLTF.

The chain recombines TRBV12-5 with TRBJ2-2; 10 nucleotides align to TRBD1. The J segment lost 6 bases and the V segment lost 0 bases, leaving 4 bases of the junction unmatched. The CDR3 consists of 16 residues. Germline V gene sequence: CDR1 LGHNT, CDR2 FRNRAP. The CDR3 DNA sequence: TGTGCTAGTGGTTTGGTAGGGGACAGGGGTGCCGGGGAGCTGTTTTTT. It encodes CASGLVGDRGAGELFF.

The chain employs TRBV4-1 and TRBJ1-3, with 8 bases lining up with TRBD1. The V and J ends lost 4 bases and 2 bases, in that order; junction bases with no gene match: 4. CDR1 MGHRA and CDR2 YSYEKL come from the germline V gene. The CDR3 runs to 15 residues. The CDR3 is CASSRDRGTGNTIYF. The DNA of the CDR3 is TGCGCCAGCAGCCGAGACAGGGGAACTGGAAACACCATATATTTT.

The gene calls are TRBV20-1 and TRBJ1-5, with D tentatively TRBD1 (5 bases). This CDR3 contains 15 residues. V lost 0 bases and J 4 bases, leaving 13 bases between the germline ends. In germline, CDR1 is DFQATT, CDR2 SNEGSKA (reference sequence). CDR3 in DNA: TGCAGTGCTAGAGATGGGGCCCGCGGGAATCAGCCCCAGCATTTT. Translated, it gives CSARDGARGNQPQHF.

This clonotype was detected many times. The chain joins TRBV27 to TRBJ2-3, with TRBD2 identical over 16 bases. From germline, CDR1 is MNHEY and CDR2 SMNVEV (reference sequence). V shed 6 bases and J 6 bases; nucleotides not matched to a gene: 15. There are 19 residues in the CDR3. Written as DNA, the CDR3 is TGTGCCAGCAGCCACGGGACTAGCGGGGGGGCCGTCGGTGGGGATACGCAGTATTTT. It encodes CASSHGTSGGAVGGDTQYF.

V is TRBV19 and J is TRBJ2-3; D is perhaps TRBD1 or TRBD2 (5 bases each). The CDR3 totals 13 residues. The V end lost 9 bases, the J end lost 0 bases, and 10 bases lay between the germline ends. In germline, CDR1 is LNHDA, CDR2 SQIVND (reference sequence). In nucleotides, the CDR3 is TGTGCCAGCGGGACGAGGAGCACAGATACGCAGTATTTT. Residues: CASGTRSTDTQYF. Combining the CDR3 with reference TRBV19 and TRBJ2-3 gives the whole variable domain DGGITQSPKYLFRKEGQNVTLSCEQNLNHDAMYWYRQDPGQGLRLIYYSQIVNDFQKGDIAEGYSVSREKKESFPLTVTSAQKNPTAFYLCASGTRSTDTQYFGPGTRLTVL.

This clonotype appeared many times. The V gene is TRBV5-1, the J gene TRBJ2-5; D might be TRBD1 (6 bases). CDR1 and CDR2 (germline): SGHRS, YFSETQ. V was cut by 3 bases and J by 0 bases, with 9 bases left in between. The CDR3 spans 14 residues. CDR3 in amino acids: CASSYGTNQETQYF. The CDR3, as DNA: TGCGCCAGCAGCTACGGGACAAACCAAGAGACCCAGTACTTC.

In this sample, this clonotype turned up a few times. The rearrangement uses TRBV10-1 and TRBJ1-2, with D perhaps matching TRBD1 (5 bases). Trimming removed 3 bases from V and 14 bases from J, with 25 bases in between. The CDR3 extends over 15 amino acids. Germline V gene sequence: CDR1 WNHNN, CDR2 SYGVQD (reference sequence). The CDR3 nucleotides read TGCGCCAGCAGTGAACAGAACGGAGAAGCGGGGGGACGGACCTTC. Its translation is CASSEQNGEAGGRTF.

This clonotype was recorded a few times. The chain combines TRBV9 with TRBJ1-1; D might be TRBD1 (5 bases). V was shortened by 0 bases and J by 3 bases, with 9 bases between the two germline ends. The CDR3 contains 14 residues. CDR1 and CDR2 from the germline V gene are SGDLS and YYNGEE. The CDR3 nucleotides read TGTGCCAGCAGCGTAGGTGGGGCCCACACTGAAGCTTTCTTT. It is translated as CASSVGGAHTEAFF.

Judged by abundance, this clonotype is medium-sized (0.01 to 0.1%). This sequence joins TRBV9 and TRBJ2-4; TRBD2 agrees at 13 bases. The CDR3 covers 19 residues. Losses at the gene ends were 4 bases for V and 0 bases for J; bases not matched to a gene: 10. Per germline, CDR1 SGDLS and CDR2 YYNGEE. CDR3 residues: CASSPTSGGSLVAKNIQYF. In DNA form, the CDR3 reads TGTGCCAGCAGCCCGACTAGCGGGGGGTCCCTCGTAGCCAAAAACATTCAGTACTTC.

The gene calls are TRBV5-1 and TRBJ2-7; 7 bases are a match to TRBD2. Trimming took 5 bases from V and 1 from J; bases not matched to a gene: 6. CDR3 length: 14 residues. CDR1 and CDR2 from the germline V gene are SGHRS and YFSETQ. CDR3 DNA sequence: TGCGCCAGCAGTCCGGGGAGGGGATCCTACGAGCAGTACGTC. Translated, it gives CASSPGRGSYEQYV.

The rearrangement links TRBV28 to TRBJ1-4; 7 bases are a match to TRBD1. The germline gives CDR1 MDHEN, CDR2 SYDVKM. The CDR3 totals 17 residues. V trimming: 5 bases; J trimming: 0 bases; junction bases outside the gene matches: 9. The CDR3 DNA follows: TGTGCCAGCAGTCCACCCCGACAGGGATCAACTAATGAAAAACTGTTTTTT. Amino acids: CASSPPRQGSTNEKLFF.

This clonotype was counted between two and nine times. The rearrangement links TRBV5-1 to TRBJ1-4; TRBD1 matches 9 bases. Trimming cost V 7 bases and J 6 bases; bases outside gene matches: 7. The CDR3 loop spans 14 amino acids. Germline lookup yields CDR1 SGHRS and CDR2 YFSETQ. The CDR3 loop reads CASGPGQGDEKLFF. Here the CDR3 DNA reads TGCGCCAGCGGACCGGGACAGGGTGATGAAAAACTGTTTTTT.

This rearrangement joins TRBV7-2 to TRBJ1-3; 8 bases map to TRBD1. The V gene end was trimmed by 6 bases and the J gene end by 7 bases; junction bases not matched to a gene: 5. In germline, CDR1 is SGHTA, CDR2 FQGNSA. The CDR3 covers 13 residues. CDR3 in amino acids: CASSTDRGNTIYF. DNA of the CDR3: TGTGCCAGCAGTACCGACAGGGGTAACACCATATATTTT. Together with reference TRBV7-2 and TRBJ1-3, the CDR3 gives the full variable domain: GAGVSQSPSNKVTEKGKDVELRCDPISGHTALYWYRQSLGQGLEFLIYFQGNSAPDKSGLPSDRFSAERTGGSVSTLTIQRTQQEDSAVYLCASSTDRGNTIYFGEGSWLTVV.

This clonotype came up many times. V usage is TRBV4-1 and J usage is TRBJ2-5; no reliable D call. CDR1 MGHRA and CDR2 YSYEKL come from the germline V gene. CDR3 length equals 14 residues. V was trimmed by 0 bases and J by 7 bases, leaving 12 bases between them. CDR3 amino acids: CASSQDAGVGTQYF. CDR3 bases: TGCGCCAGCAGCCAAGATGCCGGAGTGGGGACCCAGTACTTC.